Below, one T cell receptor beta chain is given with its context. Its specificity is not known. In the original analysis: With immunoSEQ giving junction-only sequences and no quality scores, filtering differed. Measured with immunoSEQ multiplex PCR; TCRdb has only the in-frame clones, and not every one. The DNA gave D and trimming, while V, J and clone size come from that table. The table has under 600,000 clones, 90% to 97% seen once. This sample was taken from a study of shared clonotypes between healthy human individuals. Naive CD45RA+ and memory CD45RA-negative subsets were split from CD4+ cells. Germline V lookup: CDR1 SGHTA, CDR2 FQGNSA. Trimming pared 4 bases from V and 9 bases from J, leaving 7 bases between. This CDR3 region has 11 residues. Study-level results: Generation probabilities of non-shared clonotypes were lower (relative to those shared by all four donors). As a rule, naive subsets had a larger estimated richness than memory subsets.

The TCR sequence derives from a woman under 40 in good health. The V and J genes are TRBV7-2 and TRBJ1-5; no clear D. What was sequenced was naive CD4+ T cells sorted from blood. The subset denotes: CD45RA+ positively selected. The CDR3 sequence is CASSYPLPQHF. CDR3 DNA: TGTGCCAGCAGCTATCCTCTGCCCCAGCATTTT.